The 17 T cell receptor beta chains below come from one sample, sequenced in a study of T cells in Graves' hyperthyroidism and ophthalmopathy. Amplified regions were TCR beta CDR3 sequences from RNA transcripts. An initial round of RT-PCR targeting the TCR CDR3 relied on the HTBI primer set. MiXCR was run by TCRdb on the multiplex PCR reads, yielding one entry per CDR3 protein. The table has some 500,000 distinct CDR3 sequences, 14% seen once. The sample taken for sequencing was blood. These receptors all come from a woman under 30 with Graves' hyperthyroidism.

This clonotype was recorded many times. This chain connects TRBV6-1 to TRBJ2-2; 7 bases line up with TRBD2. The CDR3 extends over 16 amino acids. Per germline, CDR1 MNHNS and CDR2 SASEGT. V shed 5 bases, J shed 6 bases, and the junction held 12 bases outside the gene matches. CDR3: CASSLEPGLRAGELFF. Written as DNA, the CDR3 is TGTGCCAGCAGTCTAGAGCCGGGACTACGGGCCGGGGAGCTGTTTTTT.

This clonotype was found many times. The chain links TRBV3-1 to TRBJ2-1; 13 bases are a match to TRBD2. V lost 0 bases and J lost 1; bases outside the gene matches: 6. CDR1 is LGHDT and CDR2 is YNNKEL in the germline V gene (reference sequence). This CDR3 has 19 residues. The CDR3 spells CASSQDGTSGKPSYNEQFF. Here the CDR3 DNA reads TGTGCCAGCAGCCAAGATGGGACTAGCGGGAAACCTTCCTACAATGAGCAGTTCTTC.

This clonotype was picked up many times. The V call is TRBV14, the J call TRBJ1-3; D is unresolved. Trimming left V 5 bases short and J 2 bases short, with 4 bases between. Looked up from germline, CDR1 is SGHDN and CDR2 is FVKESK. The CDR3 contains 12 residues. CDR3 sequence reads: CASSVTGNTIYF. The CDR3 nucleotides read TGTGCCAGCAGCGTCACTGGAAACACCATATATTTT.

This clonotype was seen more than once but under ten times. This chain joins TRBV7-3 and TRBJ1-5; 7 positions match TRBD1. CDR3 length: 18 amino acids. Trimming at V came to 4 bases and at J to 2 bases, leaving 14 bases not matched to a gene. Germline CDR1 is SGHTA and CDR2 is FQGTGA. The CDR3 reads CASSSYTTGEQGNQPQHF. The CDR3 DNA is TGTGCCAGCAGCTCATATACAACAGGGGAACAGGGCAATCAGCCCCAGCATTTT.

This clonotype was counted many times. This chain links TRBV3-1 with TRBJ2-7, with 8 positions matching TRBD1. The germline gives CDR1 LGHDT, CDR2 YNNKEL (reference sequence). The CDR3 totals 15 residues. J gave up 2 bases and V 3 bases, and 6 bases lay outside the gene matches. CDR3 in DNA: TGTGCCAGCAGCCACGGGGACAGGCTTACCTACGAGCAGTACTTC. Translating gives CASSHGDRLTYEQYF.

This sequence joins TRBV6-5 and TRBJ1-1; TRBD1 matches 10 bases. The CDR3 consists of 15 residues. Trimming cost V 2 bases and J 3 bases; bases outside gene matches: 3. CDR1 and CDR2 (germline): MNHEY, SVGAGI. The DNA for the CDR3 is TGTGCCAGCAGTTACGGGGACAGGGGTCACACTGAAGCTTTCTTT. This sequence encodes CASSYGDRGHTEAFF.

The rearrangement links TRBV12-5 to TRBJ2-7; 8 positions agree with TRBD2. In germline, CDR1 is LGHNT, CDR2 FRNRAP. The CDR3 has 16 amino acids. V lost 3 bases, J lost 7 bases, and 14 bases stayed unmatched. In DNA, the CDR3 is TGTGCTAGTGGTTTCGAAGCGGGGGAAGTCCCGCGGGAGCAGTACTTC. It is translated as CASGFEAGEVPREQYF.

The rearrangement links TRBV6-5 to TRBJ2-7; no reliable D call. Per the germline V gene, CDR1 is MNHEY and CDR2 is SVGAGI. The length of the CDR3 is 16 residues. V was pared by 2 bases and J by 1 base, with 15 bases between. The CDR3 DNA reads as TGTGCCAGCAGTTACCTCGGACCTCTGGGATCCTACGAGCAGTACTTC. It codes for CASSYLGPLGSYEQYF.

This clonotype has ten or more counts. The chain couples TRBV2 to TRBJ1-1; 7 nucleotides agree with TRBD1. The CDR3 extends over 13 amino acids. CDR1 and CDR2 (germline): SNHLY, FYNNEI. J gave up 4 bases and V 6 bases, and 5 bases lay outside the gene matches. The CDR3 loop is CASRRDSGTEAFF. DNA for the CDR3: TGTGCCAGCAGGCGGGACAGTGGCACTGAAGCTTTCTTT.

This clonotype was observed many times. The rearrangement links TRBV6-2 or TRBV6-3 to TRBJ1-2; D is uncertain. The germline V gene encodes CDR1 MNHEY and CDR2 SVGEGT. This CDR3 comprises 13 residues. The V end lost 2 bases, the J end lost 2 bases, and 6 bases lay between the germline ends. The CDR3 nucleotides read TGTGCCAGCAGTTACATACTAAACTATGGCTACACCTTC. Translating gives CASSYILNYGYTF.

This clonotype was seen ten or more times. The rearrangement joins TRBV7-3 to TRBJ2-1; 10 bases fit TRBD2. Germline CDR1 and CDR2: SGHTA and FQGTGA. J gave up 6 bases and V 5 bases, and 7 bases lay outside the gene matches. This CDR3 is built from 15 residues. The CDR3 region is CASSPTGLAFNEQFF. In DNA, the CDR3 is TGTGCCAGCAGCCCAACGGGACTAGCGTTCAATGAGCAGTTCTTC.

This chain connects TRBV11-2 to TRBJ2-1; no clear D gene. The CDR3 consists of 13 residues. Germline V gene sequence: CDR1 SGHAT, CDR2 FQNNGV. The V gene lost 2 bases and the J gene lost 4 bases, with 6 bases spanning the gap. CDR3 DNA sequence: TGTGCCAGCAGCTTATGGCGGTACAATGAGCAGTTCTTC. The encoded protein is CASSLWRYNEQFF.

Many counts were recorded for this clonotype. J is TRBJ1-6 and V is TRBV6-1; D remains unclear. Trimming took 11 bases from V and 5 from J, leaving 19 bases between them. The germline CDR1 and CDR2 sequences are MNHNS and SASEGT. This CDR3 is built from 15 residues. CDR3 amino acids: CAGTGRFNDNSPLHF. The CDR3 coding sequence is TGTGCCGGCACCGGACGGTTCAACGATAATTCACCCCTCCACTTT.

This clonotype has more than one count but fewer than ten. The chain recombines TRBV18 with TRBJ1-1; possible D gene TRBD1, 6 bases. Germline CDR1 and CDR2: KGHSH and LQKENI. The CDR3 length is 17 residues. Deletions cut 1 base from V and 0 bases from J, with 15 bases between. The CDR3 DNA reads TGTGCCAGCTCACCACAGGGGGGTCCCGAGATGAACACTGAAGCTTTCTTT. Its translation: CASSPQGGPEMNTEAFF.

In its sample, this clonotype was seen many times. The J gene is TRBJ2-3, the V gene TRBV11-2, with D possibly being TRBD2 (6 bases). Germline V gene lookup returns CDR1 SGHAT and CDR2 FQNNGV. The CDR3 consists of 15 residues. The ends were cut back, 2 bases at V and 4 bases at J, with 13 bases in the middle. CDR3 amino acids: CASSLSRERADTQYF. The CDR3 DNA reads as TGTGCCAGCAGCTTATCGAGGGAGCGGGCAGATACGCAGTATTTT.

Many counts were recorded for this clonotype. This chain connects TRBV27 to TRBJ2-3; tentatively, D is TRBD2 (6 bases). Germline V gives CDR1 MNHEY, CDR2 SMNVEV (reference sequence). Trimming took off 6 bases at V and 3 bases at J, with 19 bases between the two ends. The CDR3 extends over 16 amino acids. The CDR3 DNA reads as TGTGCCAGCAGCCGCGGGATCAGGTTAACAACAGATACGCAGTATTTT. As protein: CASSRGIRLTTDTQYF.

This clonotype was observed at least ten times. V usage is TRBV28 and J usage is TRBJ2-5; TRBD2 matches 8 bases. The CDR3 contains 14 residues. The V gene end was trimmed by 2 bases and the J gene end by 3 bases; junction bases not matched to a gene: 2. In germline, CDR1 is MDHEN, CDR2 SYDVKM. CDR3 in amino acids: CASSLSGSEETQYF. The DNA for the CDR3 is TGTGCCAGCAGTTTAAGCGGGAGCGAAGAGACCCAGTACTTC.